The T cell receptor (beta chain) under discussion was sequenced for a study of hypomethylating agent response in myelodysplastic syndrome. Germline lookup yields CDR1 SNHLY and CDR2 FYNNEI. The CDR3 length is 16 residues. Trimming cost V 3 bases and J 6 bases; bases outside gene matches: 10. Profiling relied on immunoSEQ multiplex PCR, and the TCRdb table lists in-frame clones only, not all of them. The sample carries roughly 970 clones, 80% to 85% recorded once. This specimen was bone marrow, taken before or after starting hypomethylating agent treatment for myelodysplastic syndrome (not recorded which). The source is a human donor with myelodysplastic syndrome. V gene TRBV2 combines with J gene TRBJ1-4; 7 bases are a match to TRBD1. Written as DNA, the CDR3 is TGTGCCAGCAGTGATGGTCTAGGGGGCGCGGATGAAAAACTGTTTTTT. Translated, it gives CASSDGLGGADEKLFF.